This T cell receptor beta chain comes out of a study of Graves' ophthalmopathy and Graves' hyperthyroidism. V lost 0 bases to trimming and J lost 0 bases; unmatched junction nucleotides: 10. Germline lookup yields CDR1 MNHEY and CDR2 SVGEGT. The CDR3 contains 19 residues. Where ophthalmopathy was absent within 18 months of follow-up, hyperthyroidism was stable. Hyperthyroidism patients, all newly diagnosed, had under 2 months' duration and ages of 18 to 65. RNA transcripts provided the template for amplifying TCR beta CDR3 regions. A first-round RT-PCR used HTBI primers, followed by a second-round multiplex PCR. Each CDR3 protein gets one entry after TCRdb re-called the multiplex PCR reads with MiXCR. The data show some 350,000 distinct CDR3 sequences, 17% seen once. Points on this clonotype: This may come from a read error, since a much larger clone is one base off.

The receptor's source is an adult woman with stable Graves' hyperthyroidism. The sample consisted of peripheral blood. V gene TRBV6-2 or TRBV6-3 combines with J gene TRBJ1-5, with 8 bases fitting TRBD1. The CDR3, as DNA: TGTGCCAGCAGTTACTCAGGTTCAGGGGGCGGCCATAGCAATCAGCCCCAGCATTTT. Protein: CASSYSGSGGGHSNQPQHF.